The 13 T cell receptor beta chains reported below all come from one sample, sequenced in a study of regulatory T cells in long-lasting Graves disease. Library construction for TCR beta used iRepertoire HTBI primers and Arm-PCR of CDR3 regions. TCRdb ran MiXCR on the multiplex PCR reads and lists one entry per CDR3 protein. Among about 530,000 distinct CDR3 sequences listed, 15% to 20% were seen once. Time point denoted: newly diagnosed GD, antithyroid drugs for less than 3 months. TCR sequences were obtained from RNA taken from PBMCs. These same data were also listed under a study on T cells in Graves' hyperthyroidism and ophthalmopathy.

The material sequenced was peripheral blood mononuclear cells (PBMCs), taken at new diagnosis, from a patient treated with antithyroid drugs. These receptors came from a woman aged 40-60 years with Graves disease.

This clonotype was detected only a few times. CDR3 nucleotide sequence: TGTGCCACCAGTGATGCCCGGGAGACCACAGATACGCAGTATTTT. This codes for CATSDARETTDTQYF. The rearrangement uses TRBV24-1 and TRBJ2-3; D possibly corresponds to TRBD2 (6 bases). Trimming removed 3 bases at V and 2 bases at J, with 11 bases between. Germline V gene lookup returns CDR1 KGHDR and CDR2 SFDVKD. The CDR3 has 15 residues.

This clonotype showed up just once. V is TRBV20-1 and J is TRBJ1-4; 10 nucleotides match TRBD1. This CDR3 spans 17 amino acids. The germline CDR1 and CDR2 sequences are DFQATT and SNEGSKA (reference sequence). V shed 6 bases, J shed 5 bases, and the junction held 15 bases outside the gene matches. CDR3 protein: CSATGQGERGINEKLFF. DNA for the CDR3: TGCAGTGCCACCGGACAGGGGGAGCGGGGTATAAATGAAAAACTGTTTTTT.

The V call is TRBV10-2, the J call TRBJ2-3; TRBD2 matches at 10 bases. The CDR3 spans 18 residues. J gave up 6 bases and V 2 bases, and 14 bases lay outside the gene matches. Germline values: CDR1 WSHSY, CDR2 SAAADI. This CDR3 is CASSEDLAGGNFLDTQYF. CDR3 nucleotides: TGCGCCAGCAGTGAGGATTTAGCGGGGGGTAATTTCCTGGATACGCAGTATTTT.

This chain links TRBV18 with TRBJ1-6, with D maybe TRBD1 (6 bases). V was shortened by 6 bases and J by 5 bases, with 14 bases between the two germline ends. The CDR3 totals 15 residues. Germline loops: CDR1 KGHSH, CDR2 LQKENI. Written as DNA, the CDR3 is TGTGCCAGCTCCCCGGGGACATCCGATAATTCACCCCTCCACTTT. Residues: CASSPGTSDNSPLHF.

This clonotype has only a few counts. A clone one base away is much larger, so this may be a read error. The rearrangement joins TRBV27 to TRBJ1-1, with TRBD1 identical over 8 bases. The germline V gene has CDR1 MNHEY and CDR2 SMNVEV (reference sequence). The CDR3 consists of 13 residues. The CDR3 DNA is TGTGCCAGCAGTTTCAGGGGGCAAACTGAAGCTTCCTTT. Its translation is CASSFRGQTEASF.

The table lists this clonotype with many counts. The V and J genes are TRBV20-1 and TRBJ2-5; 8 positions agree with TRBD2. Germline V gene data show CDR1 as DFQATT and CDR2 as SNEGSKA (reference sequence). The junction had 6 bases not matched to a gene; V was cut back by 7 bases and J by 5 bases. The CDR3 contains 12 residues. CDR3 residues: CSVLAGSETQYF. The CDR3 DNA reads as TGCAGTGTCTTAGCGGGGAGTGAGACCCAGTACTTC.

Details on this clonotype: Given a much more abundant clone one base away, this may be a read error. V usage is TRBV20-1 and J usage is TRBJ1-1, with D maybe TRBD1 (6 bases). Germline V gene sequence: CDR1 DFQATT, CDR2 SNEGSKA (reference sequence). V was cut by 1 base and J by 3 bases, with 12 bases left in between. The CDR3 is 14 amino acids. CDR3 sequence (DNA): TGCAGTGCTAGAGGGGGGCTGGGACACACTGAAGCTTTCTTT. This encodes CSARGGLGHTEAFF.

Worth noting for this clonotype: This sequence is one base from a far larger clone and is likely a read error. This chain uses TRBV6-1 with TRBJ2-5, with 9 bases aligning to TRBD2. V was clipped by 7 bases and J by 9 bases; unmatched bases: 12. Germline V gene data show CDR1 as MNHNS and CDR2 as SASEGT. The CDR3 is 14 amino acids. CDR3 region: CASKPVAGVESQYF. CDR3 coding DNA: TGTGCCAGCAAGCCTGTAGCGGGGGTGGAGTCCCAGTACTTC.

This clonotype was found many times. Here the CDR3 DNA reads TGCGCCAGCAGCTTGATCAGGGACGAGCAGTACTTC. Its translation is CASSLIRDEQYF. This chain joins TRBV5-1 and TRBJ2-7; TRBD1 might be the D (5 bases). The V gene lost 1 base and the J gene lost 5 bases, with 7 bases spanning the gap. The CDR3 runs to 12 residues. CDR1 and CDR2 (germline): SGHRS, YFSETQ.

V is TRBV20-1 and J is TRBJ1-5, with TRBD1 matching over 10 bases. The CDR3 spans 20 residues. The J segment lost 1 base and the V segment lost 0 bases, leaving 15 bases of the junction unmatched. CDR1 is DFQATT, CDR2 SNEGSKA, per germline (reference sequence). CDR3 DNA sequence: TGCAGTGCTAGAGATGGCGGACAGGGGGTATTGTTAAAAAGCAATCAGCCCCAGCATTTT. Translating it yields CSARDGGQGVLLKSNQPQHF.

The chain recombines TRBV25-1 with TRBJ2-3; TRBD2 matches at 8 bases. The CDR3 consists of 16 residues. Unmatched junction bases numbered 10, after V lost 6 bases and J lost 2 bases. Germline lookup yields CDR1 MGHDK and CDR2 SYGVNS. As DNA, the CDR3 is TGTGCCAGCAGCCACCACGGGGGGGGGTCCACAGATACGCAGTATTTT. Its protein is CASSHHGGGSTDTQYF.

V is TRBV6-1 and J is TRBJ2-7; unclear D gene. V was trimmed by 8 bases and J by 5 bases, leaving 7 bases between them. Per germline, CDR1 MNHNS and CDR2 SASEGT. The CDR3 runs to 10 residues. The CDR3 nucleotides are TGTGCCAGCTCACAGCACGAGCAGTACTTC. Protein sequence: CASSQHEQYF.

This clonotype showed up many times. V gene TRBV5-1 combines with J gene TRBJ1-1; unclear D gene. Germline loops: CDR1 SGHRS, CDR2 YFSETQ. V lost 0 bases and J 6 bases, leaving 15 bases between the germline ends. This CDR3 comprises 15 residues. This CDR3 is CASSLVAGVFAEAFF. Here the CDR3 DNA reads TGCGCCAGCAGCTTGGTAGCAGGTGTGTTCGCTGAAGCTTTCTTT.